A single sample is the source of the 27 T cell receptor beta chains below, sequenced in a study of Graves' ophthalmopathy and Graves' hyperthyroidism. TCR beta CDR3 regions were amplified from RNA transcripts. An opening RT-PCR round employed HTBI primers and preceded a second-round multiplex PCR. One entry per CDR3 protein results from TCRdb running MiXCR on the multiplex PCR reads. The sample yields over a million distinct CDR3 sequences, roughly two fifths seen once. Material: peripheral blood or thyroid tissue (not recorded which). The receptors stem from an adult man with Graves' hyperthyroidism.

The V gene is TRBV6-5, the J gene TRBJ1-4, with a tentative D call TRBD1 (5 bases). Germline assignment: CDR1 MNHEY and CDR2 SVGAGI. V lost 3 bases and J lost 15, with 11 bases in between. The CDR3 loop spans 11 amino acids. In DNA, the CDR3 is TGTGCCAGCAGTTATCAGGGTTTGATGTTTTTT. Protein sequence: CASSYQGLMFF.

This rearrangement joins TRBV9 to TRBJ2-7; D gene ambiguous. Trimming took 2 bases from V and 3 from J, leaving 15 bases between them. Germline values: CDR1 SGDLS, CDR2 YYNGEE. The CDR3 runs to 15 residues. In nucleotides, the CDR3 is TGTGCCAGCAGCGTTGGTTTAACTGGGGTCTACGAGCAGTACTTC. As protein: CASSVGLTGVYEQYF.

The sample holds one count of this clonotype. The CDR3 here is CASGMSEGREQYF. The CDR3 coding sequence is TGTGCCAGCGGGATGTCGGAAGGGCGCGAGCAGTACTTC. This chain uses TRBV24-1 with TRBJ2-7; perhaps TRBD2 as D (6 bases). There are 13 residues in the CDR3. From germline, CDR1 is KGHDR and CDR2 SFDVKD. V lost 11 bases and J lost 6, with 19 bases in between.

This clonotype has at least ten counts. V and J are TRBV7-8 and TRBJ1-1; D possibly corresponds to TRBD1 (6 bases). Germline V lookup: CDR1 SGHVS, CDR2 FQNEAQ. CDR3 size: 15 residues. The V and J ends lost 2 bases and 1 base respectively, with 11 bases between them. Written as DNA, the CDR3 is TGTGCCAGCAGCTTATTACCGACAGGGAACACTGAAGCTTTCTTT. Its protein is CASSLLPTGNTEAFF.

The chain employs TRBV19 and TRBJ1-5, with a tentative D call TRBD1 (6 bases). Germline values: CDR1 LNHDA, CDR2 SQIVND (reference sequence). The CDR3 spans 14 residues. The germline V and J ends were trimmed by 4 bases and 6 bases, with 13 bases remaining between them. CDR3 amino acids: CASSTGAVLQPQHF. CDR3 DNA: TGTGCCAGTAGTACAGGGGCCGTCCTTCAGCCCCAGCATTTT.

This clonotype showed up many times. The chain combines TRBV7-2 with TRBJ1-1, with TRBD1 matching over 7 bases. Unmatched junction bases numbered 7, after V lost 6 bases and J lost 9 bases. The CDR3 covers 12 residues. From germline, CDR1 is SGHTA and CDR2 FQGNSA. The CDR3: CASSFLTGKAFF. The CDR3 DNA is TGTGCCAGCAGTTTTTTGACAGGGAAAGCTTTCTTT. Complete variable domain (other parts from reference TRBV7-2 and TRBJ1-1): GAGVSQSPSNKVTEKGKDVELRCDPISGHTALYWYRQSLGQGLEFLIYFQGNSAPDKSGLPSDRFSAERTGGSVSTLTIQRTQQEDSAVYLCASSFLTGKAFFGQGTRLTVV.

The chain couples TRBV27 to TRBJ2-7; D remains ambiguous. Germline CDR1 is MNHEY and CDR2 is SMNVEV (reference sequence). The CDR3 contains 14 residues. V gave up 5 bases and J gave up 1 base, with 12 bases separating them. The CDR3 region has the DNA TGTGCCAGCAGTCCATCCCTCCAGTCCTACGAGCAGTACTTC. Protein sequence: CASSPSLQSYEQYF.

The chain uses TRBV9 and TRBJ2-2; D is undetermined. The CDR3 has 15 residues. Germline-derived CDR1 and CDR2 are SGDLS and YYNGEE. V gave up 2 bases and J gave up 2 bases, with 10 bases separating them. The CDR3 coding sequence is TGTGCCAGCAGCGTCACCTTACAAAACACCGGGGAGCTGTTTTTT. Protein: CASSVTLQNTGELFF.

The rearrangement joins TRBV12-3 or TRBV12-4 to TRBJ2-7, with D possibly matching TRBD2 (6 bases). The CDR3 extends over 14 amino acids. V gave up 4 bases and J gave up 3 bases, with 13 bases separating them. The CDR3 region is CASSYIREDYEQYF. Written as DNA, the CDR3 is TGTGCCAGCAGTTACATAAGGGAGGACTACGAGCAGTACTTC.

V usage is TRBV29-1 and J usage is TRBJ2-7; no reliable D call. The V end was cut by 1 base, the J end by 6 bases, with 13 bases between. Germline V gives CDR1 SQVTM, CDR2 ANQGSEA. CDR3 length equals 13 residues. The CDR3 reads CSVEVQAPSEQYF. The CDR3 DNA follows: TGCAGCGTTGAAGTTCAGGCCCCTAGCGAGCAGTACTTC.

This clonotype was recorded many times. The V gene is TRBV5-1, the J gene TRBJ2-7; D may be TRBD1 or TRBD2 (9 bases each). V lost 3 bases, J lost 7 bases, and 26 bases lay in between. Germline CDR1 SGHRS, CDR2 YFSETQ. The CDR3 is 17 residues long. Here the CDR3 DNA reads TGCGCCAGCAGCTCGGGACAGGGAGCTAGCGGGATTGGTGAGCAGTACTTC. Translated, it gives CASSSGQGASGIGEQYF.

The rearrangement links TRBV10-3 to TRBJ2-5; TRBD2 matches 11 bases. CDR3 length: 14 residues. The V and J ends lost 4 bases and 2 bases, in that order; junction bases with no gene match: 0. The V gene's germline CDR1 is ENHRY and CDR2 SYGVKD. The CDR3 DNA follows: TGTGCCATCAGTGTAGCGGGGGGGCAAGAGACCCAGTACTTC. Translated, it gives CAISVAGGQETQYF.

This clonotype was found a few times. V gene TRBV29-1 combines with J gene TRBJ2-7, with D perhaps matching TRBD1 (6 bases). Germline V gives CDR1 SQVTM, CDR2 ANQGSEA. Trimming shortened V by 0 bases and J by 5 bases, and 11 bases separated the two germline ends. The CDR3 loop spans 13 amino acids. This CDR3 is CSVEDRGQNEQYF. The CDR3, as DNA: TGCAGCGTTGAAGACAGGGGCCAGAACGAGCAGTACTTC.

Points on this clonotype: The junction does not match germline at one end; this may be a read error. The gene calls are TRBV5-1 and TRBJ2-6; 12 bases map to TRBD1. The CDR3 has 14 amino acids. Looked up from germline, CDR1 is SGHRS and CDR2 is YFSETQ. The CDR3 loop reads CASSTGQGAYVLTF. The CDR3 DNA reads as TGCGCCAGCAGCACGGGACAGGGGGCCTACGTCCTGACTTTC.

At least ten counts were recorded for this clonotype. The chain uses TRBV29-1 and TRBJ2-5; maybe TRBD1 (5 bases). Per germline, CDR1 SQVTM and CDR2 ANQGSEA. Trimming removed 4 bases from V and 0 bases from J, with 9 bases in between. The CDR3 totals 13 residues. CDR3 amino acids: CSVGTPYQETQYF. For the CDR3, the DNA is TGCAGCGTTGGGACACCGTACCAAGAGACCCAGTACTTC.

The gene calls are TRBV15 and TRBJ1-2; 8 bases map to TRBD1. This CDR3 contains 14 residues. The trim removed 4 bases at V and 4 bases at J, leaving 5 bases unmatched. The V gene's germline CDR1 is LNHNV and CDR2 YYDKDF (reference sequence). CDR3: CATSKWGQVYGYTF. The CDR3, as DNA: TGTGCCACCAGCAAGTGGGGACAGGTCTATGGCTACACCTTC.

V gene TRBV25-1 combines with J gene TRBJ2-5, with D possibly being TRBD1 or TRBD2 (5 bases each). The CDR3 has 16 residues. Germline V CDR1 and CDR2: MGHDK, SYGVNS. Trimming took 2 bases from V and 5 from J, leaving 18 bases between them. Here the CDR3 DNA reads TGTGCCAGCAGTGAAAAGGCAGGGCCTGGAGGCGAGACCCAGTACTTC. It translates to CASSEKAGPGGETQYF. Drawing the rest from reference TRBV25-1 and TRBJ2-5, the complete variable domain is EADIYQTPRYLVIGTGKKITLECSQTMGHDKMYWYQQDPGMELHLIHYSYGVNSTEKGDLSSESTVSRIRTEHFPLTLESARPSHTSQYLCASSEKAGPGGETQYFGPGTRLLVL.

Regarding this clonotype: This is likely a read error, given that the CDR3 carries no conserved phenylalanine or tryptophan at its end. The chain links TRBV29-1 to TRBJ2-5; tentative D call: TRBD2 (5 bases). Germline V gives CDR1 SQVTM, CDR2 ANQGSEA. This CDR3 region has 13 residues. Deletions cut 5 bases from V and 5 bases from J, with 15 bases between. CDR3 DNA: TGCAGCGTTACCCGGGAAGTTTGGGAGACCCAGTACCTC. It encodes CSVTREVWETQYL.

The chain joins TRBV7-3 to TRBJ1-1; 7 bases align to TRBD1. The ends lost 5 bases at V and 5 bases at J; junction bases unmatched: 8. Germline assignment: CDR1 SGHTA and CDR2 FQGTGA. The CDR3 length is 14 residues. The CDR3 nucleotides are TGTGCCAGCAGCCAAAATCAGGGGGATACTGAAGCTTTCTTT. Its protein product is CASSQNQGDTEAFF.

Concerning this clonotype itself: A read error may be the cause here, since a much bigger clone is one base away. This rearrangement joins TRBV7-9 to TRBJ2-5; a possible D gene is TRBD1 (5 bases). CDR1 and CDR2 (germline): SEHNR, FQNEAQ (reference sequence). This CDR3 has 13 residues. Here the CDR3 reads CASSLYGQETQHF. For the CDR3, the DNA is TGTGCCAGCAGCTTATACGGACAAGAGACCCAGCACTTC.

This clonotype was counted many times. The chain recombines TRBV2 with TRBJ2-7, with D possibly TRBD1 on 6 matching bases. This CDR3 is 13 amino acids long. Between the trimmed V and J ends, which lost 9 bases and 3 bases, there was a span of 15 bases. Germline V gene sequence: CDR1 SNHLY, CDR2 FYNNEI. The CDR3 DNA follows: TGTGCCAGGGACAGCACCAACCGCTACGAGCAGTACTTC. This translates into CARDSTNRYEQYF.

Of note for this clonotype: This may come from a read error, since a much larger clone is one base off. V and J are TRBV29-1 and TRBJ1-6, with D perhaps TRBD1 (5 bases). Germline V gene data show CDR1 as SQVTM and CDR2 as ANQGSEA. This CDR3 contains 15 residues. CDR3 loop: CGVKAGLGVDSPLHF. CDR3 in DNA: TGCGGCGTCAAGGCAGGCCTGGGGGTAGATTCACCCCTCCACTTT.

The chain has TRBV7-9 and TRBJ2-5; TRBD2 agrees at 11 bases. Germline trimming cut 5 bases from V and 5 bases from J; bases unmatched to any gene: 13. This CDR3 is built from 17 residues. Looked up from germline, CDR1 is SEHNR and CDR2 is FQNEAQ (reference sequence). The CDR3 region has the DNA TGTGCCAGCAGCCCTCTACTAGCGGGGGTCGCGGGGGAGACCCAGTACTTC. Protein: CASSPLLAGVAGETQYF.

This clonotype was observed at least ten times. The chain has TRBV7-3 and TRBJ2-7; D could derive from TRBD1 or TRBD2 (6 bases each). With 5 bases removed from V and 6 bases from J, the gap between germline ends came to 17 bases. This CDR3 contains 14 residues. Germline CDR1 is SGHTA and CDR2 is FQGTGA. CDR3 protein: CASSPMGGPGEQYF. The CDR3 DNA reads as TGTGCCAGCAGCCCCATGGGGGGCCCTGGCGAGCAGTACTTC.

This clonotype was counted ten times or more. The CDR3 DNA is TGTGCCAGCAGCTTAGCGGGAGGATCATCGTCCCAGTACTTC. Translated, it gives CASSLAGGSSSQYF. The rearrangement uses TRBV7-3 and TRBJ2-5, with 8 positions matching TRBD2. After removal of 2 bases from V and 9 bases from J, the junction contained 8 bases not matched to a gene. CDR3 size: 14 residues. Germline CDR1 reads SGHTA; CDR2 reads FQGTGA.

This clonotype was observed at least ten times. The chain carries TRBV7-2 and TRBJ2-5; possibly TRBD1 for D (6 bases). The CDR3 covers 13 residues. Germline loops: CDR1 SGHTA, CDR2 FQGNSA. Trimming removed 4 bases at V and 7 bases at J, with 13 bases between. CDR3 nucleotide sequence: TGTGCCAGCAGCTCCCAGGGGTTTGGGACCCAGTACTTC. Encoded protein: CASSSQGFGTQYF.

A note on this clonotype: The junction does not match germline at one end; this may be a read error. V and J are TRBV29-1 and TRBJ1-2; 9 bases are shared with TRBD1. The CDR3 totals 13 residues. The germline V gene encodes CDR1 SQVTM and CDR2 ANQGSEA. CDR3 sequence reads: CSGGDRADYGYTF. In DNA form, the CDR3 reads TGCAGCGGAGGGGACAGGGCGGACTATGGCTACACCTTT.